This T cell receptor (beta chain) was identified during a study of T cell repertoires in cytomegalovirus infection. Across the study: CMV infection together with matching HLA type was indicated by public TCR beta signatures. Study-level results: Carriers of CMV and the relevant HLA type were discriminated by public TCR beta frequency.

MiXCR, applied by TCRdb to the reads, yields one record per CDR3 protein. Of approximately 350,000 distinct CDR3 sequences in the sample, approximately 30% were seen once. A remark on this clonotype: Its antigen is undetermined.

The CDR3 runs 14 residues. The germline V gene encodes CDR1 MNHEY and CDR2 SVGAGI. With 2 bases removed from V and 4 bases from J, the gap between germline ends came to 11 bases. This sequence joins TRBV6-5 and TRBJ1-1; D is ambiguous. This TCR came from a human donor in good health (CMV status not recorded). Some clones in this sample may be carry-over from other donors' samples. The sequences come from cultured PBMCs, collected from culture after CMV antigen stimulation. The CDR3 bases are TGTGCCAGCAGTTACGAGGCGGGAGGCACTGAAGCTTTCTTT. Amino acids: CASSYEAGGTEAFF.